The 4 T cell receptor beta chains presented below share a single source sample, sequenced in a study of OX40 agonist ivuxolimab in advanced cancers. Using immunoSEQ multiplex PCR, the repertoire was profiled, and TCRdb retains in-frame clones only, with some absent. The sample has some 94,000 clones, roughly 95% seen once. The material sequenced was CD4+ or CD8+ T cells sorted from blood, taken in a trial of the OX40 agonist ivuxolimab. The receptors here all came from an adult with an advanced solid tumor such as melanoma, head and neck, liver or kidney cancer.

The chain has TRBV28 and TRBJ2-7, with 10 nucleotides matching TRBD2. The CDR3 length is 14 residues. The V segment lost 7 bases and the J segment 6 bases; nucleotides outside the gene matches: 9. Germline lookup yields CDR1 MDHEN and CDR2 SYDVKM. Here the CDR3 reads CASISGLAALEQYF. CDR3 nucleotides: TGTGCCAGCATAAGCGGACTAGCGGCTCTCGAGCAGTACTTC. Supplemented by reference TRBV28 and TRBJ2-7, the full variable domain reads DVKVTQSSRYLVKRTGEKVFLECVQDMDHENMFWYRQDPGLGLRLIYFSYDVKMKEKGDIPEGYSVSREKKERFSLILESASTNQTSMYLCASISGLAALEQYFGPGTRLTVT.

The chain joins TRBV28 to TRBJ1-1; D not resolved. Trimming removed 2 bases from V and 0 bases from J, with 7 bases in between. Germline V gene lookup returns CDR1 MDHEN and CDR2 SYDVKM. The CDR3 is made up of 14 amino acids. CDR3 amino acids: CASSLAEMNTEAFF. CDR3 nucleotides: TGTGCCAGCAGTTTAGCAGAAATGAACACTGAAGCTTTCTTT.

The chain is built from TRBV19 and TRBJ1-2; D gene unclear. The germline CDR1 and CDR2 sequences are LNHDA and SQIVND (reference sequence). Trimming took 2 bases from V and 2 from J, leaving 18 bases between them. The CDR3 covers 17 residues. The CDR3 loop reads CASSIMSTSRENYGYTF. The CDR3 DNA reads as TGTGCCAGTAGTATAATGAGTACGTCAAGGGAGAACTATGGCTACACCTTC.

This clone occurred once. The chain uses TRBV5-6 and TRBJ1-1; D unresolved. The CDR3 is 14 amino acids. Germline-derived CDR1 and CDR2 are SGHDT and YYEEEE. Deletions cut 1 base from V and 4 bases from J, with 11 bases between. CDR3 residues: CASSLLGQSTEAFF. The CDR3 DNA follows: TGTGCCAGCAGCTTGCTTGGGCAATCCACTGAAGCTTTCTTT.